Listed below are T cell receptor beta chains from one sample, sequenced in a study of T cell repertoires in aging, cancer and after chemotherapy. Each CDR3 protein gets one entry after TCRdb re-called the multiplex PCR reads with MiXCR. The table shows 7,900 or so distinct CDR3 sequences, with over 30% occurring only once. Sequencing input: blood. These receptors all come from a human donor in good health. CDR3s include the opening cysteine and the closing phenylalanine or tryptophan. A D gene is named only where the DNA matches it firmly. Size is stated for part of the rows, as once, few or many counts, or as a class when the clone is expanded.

DNA: TGTGCCAGCAGTTACTCGAGGTCCAGATACAATGAGCAGTTCTTC; CDR3: CASSYSRSRYNEQFF; D: .; V: TRBV6-5; J: TRBJ2-1; size: medium-sized
DNA: TGTGCCAGCAGTGGTCCGGGACTAGCGGGCAATGAGCAGTTCTTC; CDR3: CASSGPGLAGNEQFF; D: TRBD2; V: TRBV25-1; J: TRBJ2-1; size: few
DNA: TGCAGCGCCGGGGACAGGGAAGAGACCCAGTACTTC; CDR3: CSAGDREETQYF; D: TRBD1; V: TRBV29-1; J: TRBJ2-5; size: few
DNA: TGTGCCAGCAGCATAAGGTCTAGACCAATGGGGACAGATACGCAGTATTTT; CDR3: CASSIRSRPMGTDTQYF; D: .; V: TRBV5-4; J: TRBJ2-3; size: few
DNA: TGTGCCAGCAGCTGGGGATGGGACTTCCTCGAGCAGTACTTC; CDR3: CASSWGWDFLEQYF; D: .; V: TRBV7-6; J: TRBJ2-7; size: .
DNA: TGTGCCAGCAGCAATCCCGGGGGGGCAGATACGCAGTATTTT; CDR3: CASSNPGGADTQYF; D: TRBD2; V: TRBV7-6; J: TRBJ2-3; size: few
DNA: TGTGCCAGCACCAGGGCGAAGGGCACAGATACGCAGTATTTT; CDR3: CASTRAKGTDTQYF; D: .; V: TRBV7-2; J: TRBJ2-3; size: medium-sized
DNA: TGTGCCAGCAGCCCCTGGGGGACGAGCTCCTACGAGCAGTACTTC; CDR3: CASSPWGTSSYEQYF; D: .; V: TRBV27; J: TRBJ2-7; size: .
DNA: TGTGCCAGCAGTCCCGGGACCACTTTGTGGGCTGAAGCTTTCTTT; CDR3: CASSPGTTLWAEAFF; D: .; V: TRBV12-3/TRBV12-4; J: TRBJ1-1; size: .
DNA: TGTGCCAGCAGTTCTCATCCTTTAGGACAGGCCCGCGAACCCCTCCACTTT; CDR3: CASSSHPLGQAREPLHF; D: TRBD1; V: TRBV27; J: TRBJ1-6; size: few
DNA: TGTGCCAGCAGTGATGGGACAGGTGGGCGCAATGAGCAGTTCTTC; CDR3: CASSDGTGGRNEQFF; D: TRBD1; V: TRBV25-1; J: TRBJ2-1; size: few
DNA: TGTGCCAGCAGCCCCTCGTATCTCGGTGGGAATGAGCAGTTCTTC; CDR3: CASSPSYLGGNEQFF; D: .; V: TRBV7-9; J: TRBJ2-1; size: few
DNA: TGTGCCAGTTCACACTCTGGGGCCAACGTCCTGACTTTC; CDR3: CASSHSGANVLTF; D: .; V: TRBV6-1; J: TRBJ2-6; size: few
DNA: TGCGCCAGCAGTCAAAAGGTCATCTCTCCGGGGGAAAAACTGTTTTTT; CDR3: CASSQKVISPGEKLFF; D: .; V: TRBV4-2; J: TRBJ1-4; size: .
DNA: TGTGCCAGTAGTATGGCCGGCTCCTACGAGCAGTACTTC; CDR3: CASSMAGSYEQYF; D: .; V: TRBV19; J: TRBJ2-7; size: few
DNA: TGCAGTCTGTGGACAGGGGGCGCAAACTATGGCTACACCTTC; CDR3: CSLWTGGANYGYTF; D: TRBD1; V: TRBV20-1; J: TRBJ1-2; size: .
DNA: TGTGCCAGCAGTTTATCCCGCTTGAACACTGAAGCTTTCTTT; CDR3: CASSLSRLNTEAFF; D: .; V: TRBV27; J: TRBJ1-1; size: .
DNA: TGTGCCAGTACCATTGCCCGGGACAGCTACAATGAGCAGTTCTTC; CDR3: CASTIARDSYNEQFF; D: TRBD1; V: TRBV19; J: TRBJ2-1; size: few
DNA: TGTGCCTGGAGCAGGGGGGGGGGGAATCAGCCCCAGCATTTT; CDR3: CAWSRGGGNQPQHF; D: TRBD1; V: TRBV30; J: TRBJ1-5; size: .
DNA: TGTGCCAGCTTACGACAGGGGGCGAGCACCGGGGAGCTGTTTTTT; CDR3: CASLRQGASTGELFF; D: TRBD1; V: TRBV18; J: TRBJ2-2; size: .
DNA: TGTGCCAGCATCAAGGGGCCCAGCAGAACCTACGAGCAGTACTTC; CDR3: CASIKGPSRTYEQYF; D: .; V: TRBV11-2; J: TRBJ2-7; size: .
DNA: TGCAGCGTTGAAGCGGGGCCCTTTTCCTCCTACGAGCAGTACTTC; CDR3: CSVEAGPFSSYEQYF; D: .; V: TRBV29-1; J: TRBJ2-7; size: .
DNA: TGCAGCGTCGCAAAAGCGGGAGGGCCTCGGAATGAGCAGTTCTTC; CDR3: CSVAKAGGPRNEQFF; D: TRBD2; V: TRBV29-1; J: TRBJ2-1; size: .
DNA: TGTGCCAGCAGCTTGCTGGGGCGGGACACTGAAGCTTTCTTT; CDR3: CASSLLGRDTEAFF; D: .; V: TRBV5-4; J: TRBJ1-1; size: .
DNA: TGCAGCGTTGCCCCGGGACTGGACAGGGAGCAGTTCTTC; CDR3: CSVAPGLDREQFF; D: .; V: TRBV29-1; J: TRBJ2-1; size: large
DNA: TGTGCCTTACGCGGGGGGTGGGGGGATTCCTACAATGAGCAGTTCTTC; CDR3: CALRGGWGDSYNEQFF; D: TRBD2; V: TRBV6-1; J: TRBJ2-1; size: few
DNA: TGTGCCAGCAGATCGGCGATCAATCAGCCCCAGCATTTT; CDR3: CASRSAINQPQHF; D: .; V: TRBV12-3/TRBV12-4; J: TRBJ1-5; size: .
DNA: TGTGCCAGCAGCATAAACAGGGGACGTGAAAAACTGTTTTTT; CDR3: CASSINRGREKLFF; D: TRBD1; V: TRBV12-3/TRBV12-4; J: TRBJ1-4; size: few
DNA: TGTGCCAGCAGCTTAGAGGGACAGACTCAAGAGACCCAGTACTTC; CDR3: CASSLEGQTQETQYF; D: TRBD1; V: TRBV7-8; J: TRBJ2-5; size: few
DNA: TGTGCCAGTAGTCCCCGGGCAGGGCATGTGTCCCAGCATTTT; CDR3: CASSPRAGHVSQHF; D: .; V: TRBV19; J: TRBJ1-5; size: few
DNA: TGTGCCAGCTCCCCGCTTGGGGCCATGAACACTGAAGCTTTCTTT; CDR3: CASSPLGAMNTEAFF; D: .; V: TRBV18; J: TRBJ1-1; size: .
DNA: TGCAGTGCTAGAGATCTACAGGGCCCTGGAAACACCATATATTTT; CDR3: CSARDLQGPGNTIYF; D: .; V: TRBV20-1; J: TRBJ1-3; size: .
DNA: TGTGCCTGGAGTGTTCAGGGGAATTCACCCCTCCACTTT; CDR3: CAWSVQGNSPLHF; D: .; V: TRBV30; J: TRBJ1-6; size: few
DNA: TGTGCCAGCAGTTTTCAGACGGGCTCCTACAATGAGCAGTTCTTC; CDR3: CASSFQTGSYNEQFF; D: .; V: TRBV27; J: TRBJ2-1; size: .
DNA: TGTGCCAGCAGTGCCGGACTAGCGGGAGGGCCCACAGATACGCAGTATTTT; CDR3: CASSAGLAGGPTDTQYF; D: TRBD2; V: TRBV6-1; J: TRBJ2-3; size: medium-sized
DNA: TGTGCCAGCAGTTCCACCGGGACCTCCGCAGATGAGCAGTTCTTC; CDR3: CASSSTGTSADEQFF; D: .; V: TRBV6-5; J: TRBJ2-1; size: few
DNA: TGTGCCAGCAGCTTAGCTAGATGGAACACTGAAGCTTTCTTT; CDR3: CASSLARWNTEAFF; D: .; V: TRBV11-1; J: TRBJ1-1; size: .
DNA: TGTGCCAGCAGTCAGTGGGGTTCTGGAAACACCATATATTTT; CDR3: CASSQWGSGNTIYF; D: .; V: TRBV5-6; J: TRBJ1-3; size: .
DNA: TGTGCCACCAGCAGAGAGGCGATCGGACTAGCGGAAGACAATGAGCAGTTCTTC; CDR3: CATSREAIGLAEDNEQFF; D: TRBD2; V: TRBV15; J: TRBJ2-1; size: .
DNA: TGTGCCAGCGATACTGGGGCCGTTAAGGGCTACACCTTC; CDR3: CASDTGAVKGYTF; D: .; V: TRBV28; J: TRBJ1-2; size: .
DNA: TGTGCCAGCAGCCCCCGGGACCCCTACACCGGGGAGCTGTTTTTT; CDR3: CASSPRDPYTGELFF; D: .; V: TRBV7-9; J: TRBJ2-2; size: .
DNA: TGTGCCAGCTCACCACTAGAATATCACACTCGAGAGCAGTTCTTC; CDR3: CASSPLEYHTREQFF; D: .; V: TRBV18; J: TRBJ2-1; size: .
DNA: TGTGCCACCTTACCGATAACAGGGGTATATGGCTACACCTTC; CDR3: CATLPITGVYGYTF; D: TRBD1; V: TRBV18; J: TRBJ1-2; size: .
DNA: TGTGCCAGCAGCCCCCCCGGGACAGGAGACTACGAGCAGTACTTC; CDR3: CASSPPGTGDYEQYF; D: TRBD1; V: TRBV7-6; J: TRBJ2-7; size: few
DNA: TGTGCCAGCTCACCGTATACAGGGGATAGCAATCAGCCCCAGCATTTT; CDR3: CASSPYTGDSNQPQHF; D: TRBD1; V: TRBV18; J: TRBJ1-5; size: .
DNA: TGTGCCAGTAGTATGGACCGACAGGGGGCGCAGGTCTTC; CDR3: CASSMDRQGAQVF; D: TRBD1; V: TRBV19; J: TRBJ2-1; size: .
DNA: TGTGCCAGTAGTAAAGGACAGGGGATGAACACTGAAGCTTTCTTT; CDR3: CASSKGQGMNTEAFF; D: TRBD1; V: TRBV19; J: TRBJ1-1; size: .
DNA: TGTGCCAGCAGCTTACGATCCTGGCCTAGCCCCAATGAGCAGTTCTTC; CDR3: CASSLRSWPSPNEQFF; D: .; V: TRBV5-6; J: TRBJ2-1; size: few
DNA: TGTGCCAGCAGTTATCTACAGGGCGGAAACACTGAAGCTTTCTTT; CDR3: CASSYLQGGNTEAFF; D: .; V: TRBV6-2/TRBV6-3; J: TRBJ1-1; size: .
DNA: TGTGCCAGCAGTGTCCTAGCGGGAGCCGACAATGAGCAGTTCTTC; CDR3: CASSVLAGADNEQFF; D: TRBD2; V: TRBV6-5; J: TRBJ2-1; size: .